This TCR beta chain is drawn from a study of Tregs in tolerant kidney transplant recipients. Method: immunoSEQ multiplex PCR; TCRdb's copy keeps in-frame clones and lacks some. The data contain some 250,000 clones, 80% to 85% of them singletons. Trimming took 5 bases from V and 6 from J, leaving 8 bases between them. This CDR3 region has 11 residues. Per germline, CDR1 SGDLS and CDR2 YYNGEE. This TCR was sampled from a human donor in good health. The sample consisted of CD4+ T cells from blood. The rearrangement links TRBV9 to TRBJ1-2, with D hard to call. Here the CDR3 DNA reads TGTGCCAGCAGGGGCCGGGATGGCTACACCTTC. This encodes CASRGRDGYTF. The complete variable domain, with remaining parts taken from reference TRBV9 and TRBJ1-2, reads DSGVTQTPKHLITATGQRVTLRCSPRSGDLSVYWYQQSLDQGLQFLIQYYNGEERAKGNILERFSAQQFPDLHSELNLSSLELGDSALYFCASRGRDGYTFGSGTRLTVV.